This T cell receptor beta chain was identified in a study of OX40 agonist ivuxolimab in advanced cancers. In the study overall: Across the patients, intravenous ivuxolimab was delivered every 2 weeks at 0.01 to 10 mg/kg. With a range of about 20 to 79, age averaged approximately 60 years, and about 83% were male. Broader study findings: CD8+ T cells showed, on average, more clonal expansion than CD4+ cells. Among the lowest levels of clonal expansion were found in partial responders at 0.1-3.0 mg/kg.

J was trimmed by 4 bases and V by 2 bases; bases with no gene match: 2. From germline, CDR1 is SGHVS and CDR2 FNYEAQ. The CDR3 spans 14 residues. Concerning this clone itself: What it recognizes is unknown. This CDR3 is also generated by other DNA sequences in the sample.

The assay was immunoSEQ multiplex PCR, and TCRdb's table has in-frame clones only and misses some. The repertoire holds 65,000 to 95,000 clones, with more than 75% as singletons. The specimen was CD4+ or CD8+ T cells sorted from blood, collected in a trial of the OX40 agonist ivuxolimab. This chain joins TRBV7-6 and TRBJ1-5; 7 bases map to TRBD1. This TCR came from an adult with an advanced solid tumor such as melanoma, head and neck, liver or kidney cancer. For the CDR3, the DNA is TGTGCCAGCAGCTTAAGGGGACAGAATCAGCCCCAGCATTTT. This encodes CASSLRGQNQPQHF.